This T cell receptor beta chain originates from a study of control samples from healthy donors and cancer patients. Trimming shortened V by 4 bases and J by 2 bases, and 10 bases separated the two germline ends. The V gene's germline CDR1 is LGHDT and CDR2 YNNKEL (reference sequence). This CDR3 contains 14 residues. The table came from immunoSEQ multiplex PCR; TCRdb's copy has only in-frame clones and leaves some out. The data hold some 170,000 clones, with under 96% observed a single time. The sequence was collected from a woman aged 25 to 39 in good health. Specimen: blood. This chain uses TRBV3-1 (or the pseudogene TRBV3-2) with TRBJ2-3; D not resolved. The CDR3 DNA reads TGTGCCAGCAGCCGAGGCGGCGACACAGATACGCAGTATTTT. Protein sequence: CASSRGGDTDTQYF.